One and the same sample provided the 6 T cell receptor beta chains below, sequenced in a study of blood T cell repertoires in COVID-19. Using immunoSEQ multiplex PCR, the repertoire was profiled, and TCRdb retains in-frame clones only, with some absent. The sample includes over 70,000 clones, about 72% seen only once; the top ten take 15% to 20%. Material for sequencing was peripheral blood. The receptor set was obtained from a man aged 65-85 years with active or convalescent COVID-19.

This chain uses TRBV12-3 or TRBV12-4 with TRBJ1-1, with D tentatively TRBD1 (6 bases). This CDR3 has 13 amino acids. V was trimmed by 6 bases and J by 6 bases, leaving 14 bases between them. The CDR3 region is CASRVQGVSEAFF. CDR3 nucleotides: TGTGCCAGCAGGGTACAGGGAGTCTCTGAAGCTTTCTTT.

This clone was recorded once. The chain employs TRBV9 and TRBJ1-4; 10 bases are a match to TRBD1. The CDR3 has 18 amino acids. The V gene's germline CDR1 is SGDLS and CDR2 YYNGEE. The V gene end was trimmed by 3 bases and the J gene end by 5 bases; junction bases not matched to a gene: 13. CDR3 coding DNA: TGTGCCAGCAGCGCAACCGACAGGGGGCGATCCTCAAATGAAAAACTGTTTTTT. Its translation: CASSATDRGRSSNEKLFF.

The chain joins TRBV4-2 to TRBJ2-7; D is perhaps TRBD1 (6 bases). The CDR3 has 16 residues. From germline, CDR1 is LGHNA and CDR2 YNFKEQ. V was pared by 2 bases and J by 4 bases, with 18 bases between. The CDR3 region has the DNA TGTGCCAGCAGCCAAAAAAGGCTGGACAGTACTTACGAGCAGTACTTC. Translation: CASSQKRLDSTYEQYF.

Only a few counts were recorded for this clone. V is TRBV11-3 and J is TRBJ2-3; 9 bases line up with TRBD2. CDR1 is SGHNT, CDR2 YENEEA, per germline. V was clipped by 4 bases and J by 5 bases; unmatched bases: 19. This CDR3 has 19 residues. CDR3 loop: CASSSQARRAGGHKDTQYF. The DNA for the CDR3 is TGTGCCAGCAGCTCCCAGGCCCGACGGGCGGGGGGGCATAAAGATACGCAGTATTTT.

J is TRBJ1-3 and V is TRBV21-1; TRBD1 is taken as the D call from the table, unchecked against the DNA. TRBV21-1 is noted as a pseudogene. The CDR3 is 18 residues long. In DNA form, the CDR3 reads TGTGCCAGCAGCAAAGCCGGACAGGGAACTCTCTCTGGAAACACCATATATTTT. Residues: CASSKAGQGTLSGNTIYF.

The chain has TRBV18 and TRBJ2-5; the match to TRBD2 covers 13 bases. V was clipped by 8 bases and J by 1 base; unmatched bases: 4. This CDR3 is 15 amino acids long. Germline V lookup: CDR1 KGHSH, CDR2 LQKENI. CDR3 bases: TGTGCCAGCACTGGGACTAGCGGGGCCCAAGAGACCCAGTACTTC. Translating gives CASTGTSGAQETQYF.